Below, 9 T cell receptor beta chains from the same sample are listed, as sequenced in a study of T cells in Graves' hyperthyroidism and ophthalmopathy. TCR beta CDR3 regions were amplified from RNA transcripts. Researchers ran a first-round RT-PCR on the TCR CDR3 using the HTBI primer set. Each CDR3 protein is one row after TCRdb ran MiXCR on the multiplex PCR reads. Here the sample spans around 280,000 distinct CDR3 sequences, roughly an eighth being singletons. Sequenced material: blood. These receptors originate from a woman between 40 and 55 years old with Graves' hyperthyroidism.

This clonotype has ten or more counts. The chain employs TRBV29-1 and TRBJ2-3; 7 nucleotides agree with TRBD1. CDR3 length: 13 residues. The ends lost 4 bases at V and 2 bases at J; junction bases unmatched: 3. The germline V gene encodes CDR1 SQVTM and CDR2 ANQGSEA. This chain's CDR3 is CSVGGTDTDTQYF. The CDR3 bases are TGCAGCGTTGGAGGGACAGACACAGATACGCAGTATTTT.

The chain is built from TRBV11-2 and TRBJ2-7, with a weak D call TRBD1 (7 bases). CDR3 length: 19 residues. Looked up from germline, CDR1 is SGHAT and CDR2 is FQNNGV. Between the trimmed V and J ends, which lost 5 bases and 2 bases, there was a span of 28 bases. CDR3 coding DNA: TGTGCCAGCAGCAACCTAGCGCGGGCTGGGACAGTTCTTACCTACGAGCAGTACTTC. Its translation: CASSNLARAGTVLTYEQYF. Variable domain in full (rest from reference TRBV11-2 and TRBJ2-7): EAGVAQSPRYKIIEKRQSVAFWCNPISGHATLYWYQQILGQGPKLLIQFQNNGVVDDSQLPKDRFSAERLKGVDSTLKIQPAKLEDSAVYLCASSNLARAGTVLTYEQYFGPGTRLTVT.

This clonotype appeared a few times. This chain connects TRBV3-1 to TRBJ2-3; weak D call: TRBD2 (6 bases). The CDR3 spans 14 residues. Germline assignment: CDR1 LGHDT and CDR2 YNNKEL (reference sequence). V was clipped by 8 bases and J by 6 bases, with 18 bases between them. As DNA, the CDR3 is TGTGCCAGCGCCGCCGGAGGGTGGTCCGATACGCAGTATTTT. Encoded protein: CASAAGGWSDTQYF.

This chain uses TRBV19 with TRBJ1-2; 7 bases map to TRBD1. CDR3 length: 12 residues. The ends lost 8 bases at V and 6 bases at J; junction bases unmatched: 6. The V gene's germline CDR1 is LNHDA and CDR2 SQIVND (reference sequence). This chain's CDR3 is CASRDRAHGYTF. The CDR3 DNA is TGTGCCAGTCGCGACAGGGCCCATGGCTACACCTTC.

This clonotype was detected only a few times. This chain joins TRBV25-1 and TRBJ1-2; D is ambiguous. The CDR3 extends over 12 amino acids. Germline CDR1 is MGHDK and CDR2 is SYGVNS. Trimming stripped 3 bases from V and 7 bases from J, with 9 bases between. CDR3 sequence (DNA): TGTGCCAGCAGTGACCGCATCGGTGGCTACACCTTC. The encoded protein is CASSDRIGGYTF.

This clonotype was observed many times. The gene calls are TRBV3-1 and TRBJ2-7, with 7 positions matching TRBD2. The CDR3 is 16 amino acids. Trimming cost V 4 bases and J 0 bases; bases outside gene matches: 9. CDR1 LGHDT and CDR2 YNNKEL come from the germline V gene (reference sequence). Here the CDR3 DNA reads TGTGCCAGCAGCCGCCCGGGGCGGACTAGCTCCTACGAGCAGTACTTC. Translation gives CASSRPGRTSSYEQYF.

V gene TRBV2 combines with J gene TRBJ2-7; D is undetermined. This CDR3 has 14 residues. Between the trimmed V and J ends, which lost 5 bases and 5 bases, there was a span of 16 bases. Germline V lookup: CDR1 SNHLY, CDR2 FYNNEI. CDR3 sequence: CASSPRVGLNEQYF. Here the CDR3 DNA reads TGTGCCAGCAGTCCCCGGGTAGGGCTGAACGAGCAGTACTTC. Full variable domain (outside the CDR3, taken from reference TRBV2 and TRBJ2-7): EPEVTQTPSHQVTQMGQEVILRCVPISNHLYFYWYRQILGQKVEFLVSFYNNEISEKSEIFDDQFSVERPDGSNFTLKIRSTKLEDSAMYFCASSPRVGLNEQYFGPGTRLTVT.

The gene calls are TRBV28 and TRBJ2-7; the match to TRBD2 covers 10 bases. This CDR3 contains 14 residues. CDR1 is MDHEN and CDR2 is SYDVKM in the germline V gene. The V gene end was trimmed by 7 bases and the J gene end by 5 bases; junction bases not matched to a gene: 8. The CDR3 DNA reads TGTGCCAGCACACTCGGGACTAGCGTTAACGAGCAGTACTTC. It translates to CASTLGTSVNEQYF. Looking up the rest from reference TRBV28 and TRBJ2-7 gives the full variable domain: DVKVTQSSRYLVKRTGEKVFLECVQDMDHENMFWYRQDPGLGLRLIYFSYDVKMKEKGDIPEGYSVSREKKERFSLILESASTNQTSMYLCASTLGTSVNEQYFGPGTRLTVT.

This clonotype was picked up many times. This chain joins TRBV6-1 and TRBJ1-1; D gene uncertain. CDR1 and CDR2 from the germline V gene are MNHNS and SASEGT. Trimming took off 8 bases at V and 7 bases at J, with 17 bases between the two ends. This CDR3 is built from 13 residues. CDR3 in amino acids: CASDVFELHEAFF. The DNA of the CDR3 is TGTGCCAGCGATGTCTTTGAGTTACATGAAGCTTTCTTT.